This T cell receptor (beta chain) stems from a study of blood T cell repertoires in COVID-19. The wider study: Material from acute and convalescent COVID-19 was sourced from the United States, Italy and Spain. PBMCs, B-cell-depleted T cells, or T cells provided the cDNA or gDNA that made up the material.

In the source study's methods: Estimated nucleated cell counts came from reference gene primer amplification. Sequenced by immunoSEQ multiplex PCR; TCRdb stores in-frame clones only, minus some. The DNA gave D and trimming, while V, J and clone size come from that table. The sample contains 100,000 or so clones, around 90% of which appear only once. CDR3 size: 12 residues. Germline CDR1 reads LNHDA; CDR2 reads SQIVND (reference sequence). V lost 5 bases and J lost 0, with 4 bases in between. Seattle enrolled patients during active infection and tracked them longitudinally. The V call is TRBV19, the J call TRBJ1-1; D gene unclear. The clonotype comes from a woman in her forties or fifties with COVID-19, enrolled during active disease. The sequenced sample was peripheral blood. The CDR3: CASSAVNTEAFF. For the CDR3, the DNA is TGTGCCAGTAGTGCAGTGAACACTGAAGCTTTCTTT.